These 30 T cell receptor beta chains were sequenced from one sample in a study of shared clonotypes between healthy human individuals. Data came from immunoSEQ multiplex PCR; TCRdb stores just in-frame clones and leaves some out. Among more than 1 million clones listed, about 84% were seen once. Specimen: memory CD4+ T cells from PBMCs. Subset in this sample: CD45RA-negative fraction. These TCRs come from a man aged 18 to 29 in good health. Some clones in this sample may be carry-over from other donors' samples.

The chain combines TRBV4-1 with TRBJ2-3; tentative D call: TRBD1 (6 bases). This CDR3 has 15 amino acids. V was shortened by 4 bases and J by 2 bases, with 13 bases between the two germline ends. Germline CDR1 is MGHRA and CDR2 is YSYEKL. CDR3 sequence: CASSPQGLFTDTQYF. CDR3 sequence (DNA): TGCGCCAGCAGCCCCCAGGGGCTATTCACAGATACGCAGTATTTT.

The chain employs TRBV14 and TRBJ2-1, with TRBD2 identical over 9 bases. The germline V gene encodes CDR1 SGHDN and CDR2 FVKESK. Trimming cost V 3 bases and J 10 bases; bases outside gene matches: 7. The CDR3 runs to 14 residues. The CDR3 DNA reads as TGTGCCAGCAGCCAGGTCGGTAGCGGGAGAGAGCAGTTCTTC. Encoded protein: CASSQVGSGREQFF.

This chain links TRBV7-2 with TRBJ2-2; TRBD1 agrees at 7 bases. Trimming cost V 5 bases and J 4 bases; bases outside gene matches: 19. CDR1 SGHTA and CDR2 FQGNSA come from the germline V gene. The length of the CDR3 is 19 residues. CDR3 loop: CASSHPERGHQIFTGELFF. The CDR3 nucleotides read TGTGCCAGCAGCCATCCGGAGAGGGGGCATCAGATATTCACCGGGGAGCTGTTTTTT.

The chain has TRBV2 and TRBJ2-3, with a tentative D call TRBD1 (6 bases). Trimming shortened V by 4 bases and J by 3 bases, and 14 bases separated the two germline ends. Germline assignment: CDR1 SNHLY and CDR2 FYNNEI. The CDR3 has 15 amino acids. The CDR3 bases are TGTGCCAGCAGTGTGTCCCAGGGGCGGACAGATACGCAGTATTTT. This sequence encodes CASSVSQGRTDTQYF.

This chain links TRBV5-4 with TRBJ2-7; 11 bases line up with TRBD2. The V gene's germline CDR1 is SGHNT and CDR2 YYREEE (reference sequence). There are 16 residues in the CDR3. V trimming: 2 bases; J trimming: 3 bases; junction bases outside the gene matches: 7. The CDR3 here is CASSLPGLADYYEQYF. The CDR3 region has the DNA TGTGCCAGCAGCTTACCGGGACTAGCGGATTACTACGAGCAGTACTTC.

The genes are TRBV28 and TRBJ2-5; D uncertain. V was cut by 5 bases and J by 2 bases, with 12 bases left in between. This CDR3 region has 14 residues. Germline V gene data show CDR1 as MDHEN and CDR2 as SYDVKM. CDR3 coding DNA: TGTGCCAGCAGTGGGTCGATGAAGCAAGAGACCCAGTACTTC. This codes for CASSGSMKQETQYF. The full variable domain, rest sourced from reference TRBV28 and TRBJ2-5, is DVKVTQSSRYLVKRTGEKVFLECVQDMDHENMFWYRQDPGLGLRLIYFSYDVKMKEKGDIPEGYSVSREKKERFSLILESASTNQTSMYLCASSGSMKQETQYFGPGTRLLVL.

This clone has just a few counts. The chain combines TRBV29-1 with TRBJ1-1, with a possible D match to TRBD1 (5 bases). This CDR3 is 13 amino acids long. Germline assignment: CDR1 SQVTM and CDR2 ANQGSEA. V lost 7 bases and J 4 bases, leaving 16 bases between the germline ends. Written as DNA, the CDR3 is TGCAGCGCCAGAAGGCAGGGAGGCACTGAAGCTTTCTTT. This gives the protein CSARRQGGTEAFF.

This chain uses TRBV11-2 with TRBJ2-1; 7 bases are shared with TRBD2. Per the germline V gene, CDR1 is SGHAT and CDR2 is FQNNGV. With V trimmed by 3 bases and J by 4 bases, 6 bases remained unmatched. The CDR3 sequence is 15 residues long. CDR3 amino acids: CASSFTPGGYNEQFF. The CDR3, as DNA: TGTGCCAGCAGCTTCACCCCGGGAGGATACAATGAGCAGTTCTTC.

V is TRBV19 and J is TRBJ1-5; the D is unclear. V was shortened by 5 bases and J by 3 bases, with 17 bases between the two germline ends. The CDR3 runs to 16 residues. In germline, CDR1 is LNHDA, CDR2 SQIVND (reference sequence). As DNA, the CDR3 is TGTGCCAGTAGTTTCGACGATGGACGGGTCAATCAGCCCCAGCATTTT. This codes for CASSFDDGRVNQPQHF.

This sequence joins TRBV28 and TRBJ1-2; 9 bases fit TRBD1. The J segment lost 6 bases and the V segment lost 2 bases, leaving 10 bases of the junction unmatched. CDR1 MDHEN and CDR2 SYDVKM come from the germline V gene. The CDR3 has 16 residues. In DNA, the CDR3 is TGTGCCAGCAGTTTAGTTATACAGGGGGCGAGGGATGGCTACACCTTC. This sequence encodes CASSLVIQGARDGYTF.

The chain recombines TRBV5-1 with TRBJ1-5; D possibly corresponds to TRBD1 (6 bases). The CDR3 runs to 14 residues. Germline assignment: CDR1 SGHRS and CDR2 YFSETQ. V was cut by 3 bases and J by 9 bases, with 16 bases left in between. The CDR3 DNA reads as TGCGCCAGCAGCTACGGGGAGGGGGGTTCGCCCCAGCATTTT. Translation: CASSYGEGGSPQHF.

A remark on this clone: A far larger clone is a single base away, which makes a read error likely. V gene TRBV7-9 combines with J gene TRBJ2-5; weak D call: TRBD1 (6 bases). This CDR3 spans 13 amino acids. V lost 5 bases and J 2 bases, leaving 9 bases between the germline ends. Per the germline V gene, CDR1 is SEHNR and CDR2 is FQNEAQ (reference sequence). CDR3 region: CASSRGQQETQYF. The CDR3 nucleotides are TGTGCCAGCAGCCGGGGACAACAAGAGACCCAGTACTTC.

The V call is TRBV28, the J call TRBJ2-2; D is ambiguous. Trimming cost V 6 bases and J 8 bases, with 16 bases left between them. This CDR3 has 14 residues. Per the germline V gene, CDR1 is MDHEN and CDR2 is SYDVKM. The CDR3 spells CASRPPDRSGELFF. The CDR3 DNA follows: TGTGCCAGCAGACCCCCGGACCGGTCGGGGGAGCTGTTTTTT.

The chain recombines TRBV5-5 with TRBJ1-5; no definite D call. The V gene lost 1 base and the J gene lost 7 bases, with 12 bases spanning the gap. Germline CDR1 reads SGHKS; CDR2 reads YYEKEE (reference sequence). The CDR3 covers 14 residues. The CDR3 nucleotides read TGTGCCAGCAGCTTGTTCACTTCGGGGCAGCCCCAGCATTTT. Translating gives CASSLFTSGQPQHF.

This chain links TRBV7-9 with TRBJ2-2, with D perhaps given as TRBD1 or TRBD2 (5 bases each). The V gene's germline CDR1 is SEHNR and CDR2 FQNEAQ (reference sequence). This CDR3 region has 16 residues. V was cut by 5 bases and J by 3 bases, with 16 bases left in between. The CDR3 nucleotides are TGTGCCAGCAGCCCGGGGACGCCGGAGGACACCGGGGAGCTGTTTTTT. This encodes CASSPGTPEDTGELFF.

The chain uses TRBV7-2 and TRBJ2-1, with 7 bases identical to TRBD1. Germline V CDR1 and CDR2: SGHTA, FQGNSA. The CDR3 covers 14 residues. Trimming cost V 5 bases and J 4 bases; bases outside gene matches: 5. The CDR3 region is CASSRTGEYNEQFF. Written as DNA, the CDR3 is TGTGCCAGCAGCCGGACAGGCGAGTACAATGAGCAGTTCTTC.

The rearrangement links TRBV7-2 to TRBJ2-2; TRBD2 aligns across 7 bases. Germline CDR1 is SGHTA and CDR2 is FQGNSA. This CDR3 has 16 residues. Losses at the gene ends were 5 bases for V and 5 bases for J; bases not matched to a gene: 11. The CDR3 sequence is CASSPFAGVMTGELFF. In nucleotides, the CDR3 is TGTGCCAGCAGCCCTTTTGCGGGAGTGATGACCGGGGAGCTGTTTTTT.

The V gene is TRBV11-2, the J gene TRBJ2-5; 9 bases agree with TRBD1. After removal of 1 base from V and 7 bases from J, the junction contained 7 bases not matched to a gene. The CDR3 runs 15 residues. CDR1 SGHAT and CDR2 FQNNGV come from the germline V gene. The CDR3 DNA sequence: TGTGCCAGCAGCTTAGTACAGGGGGCGTCGGGGACCCAGTACTTC. The encoded protein is CASSLVQGASGTQYF.

The genes are TRBV18 and TRBJ2-3; TRBD1 might be the D (5 bases). The CDR3 extends over 13 amino acids. Trimming shortened V by 5 bases and J by 6 bases, and 12 bases separated the two germline ends. The germline V gene has CDR1 KGHSH and CDR2 LQKENI. The CDR3 DNA sequence: TGTGCCAGCTCAAAGGACACGCGGGATACGCAGTATTTT. Residues: CASSKDTRDTQYF.

V is TRBV5-1 and J is TRBJ2-7; no definite D call. Trimming removed 0 bases from V and 4 bases from J, with 11 bases in between. Germline lookup yields CDR1 SGHRS and CDR2 YFSETQ. The CDR3 spans 14 residues. CDR3 loop: CASSLASGKYEQYF. The CDR3 coding sequence is TGCGCCAGCAGCTTGGCGTCTGGGAAGTACGAGCAGTACTTC.

The chain combines TRBV2 with TRBJ2-1; D may be TRBD1 (6 bases). The CDR3 is made up of 19 amino acids. Trimming shortened V by 6 bases and J by 1 base, and 25 bases separated the two germline ends. CDR1 and CDR2 (germline): SNHLY, FYNNEI. This CDR3 is CASRSRGYRGEGSYNEQFF. CDR3 sequence (DNA): TGTGCCAGCAGATCCAGGGGATACCGGGGCGAGGGATCCTACAATGAGCAGTTCTTC.

In its sample, this clone was seen once. This sequence joins TRBV7-6 and TRBJ2-1, with D possibly matching TRBD2 (6 bases). This CDR3 region has 18 residues. The germline gives CDR1 SGHVS, CDR2 FNYEAQ. Trimming removed 2 bases at V and 0 bases at J, with 17 bases between. The CDR3 loop reads CASSLFGGGASSYNEQFF. CDR3 sequence (DNA): TGTGCCAGCAGCTTATTCGGCGGAGGGGCCAGCTCCTACAATGAGCAGTTCTTC.

This rearrangement joins TRBV9 to TRBJ2-1; possibly TRBD1 for D (6 bases). V was clipped by 0 bases and J by 2 bases, with 15 bases between them. Germline V lookup: CDR1 SGDLS, CDR2 YYNGEE. The CDR3 has 17 amino acids. The CDR3 bases are TGTGCCAGCAGCGTAGTCAGGGGCGGAGACCCCTACAATGAGCAGTTCTTC. Its translation: CASSVVRGGDPYNEQFF.

The chain joins TRBV28 to TRBJ1-1; no reliable D call. The CDR3 sequence is 14 residues long. Trimming removed 6 bases from V and 4 bases from J, with 15 bases in between. Germline V CDR1 and CDR2: MDHEN, SYDVKM. The CDR3 nucleotides are TGTGCCAGCAGATTCGACACCCTTAGCACTGAAGCTTTCTTT. Translating it yields CASRFDTLSTEAFF.

The CDR3 loop is CASSPEGLWFTDTQYF. In nucleotides, the CDR3 is TGTGCCAGCAGTCCTGAGGGACTGTGGTTCACAGATACGCAGTATTTT. The chain carries TRBV27 and TRBJ2-3, with a possible D match to TRBD2 (6 bases). Germline loops: CDR1 MNHEY, CDR2 SMNVEV (reference sequence). Trimming shortened V by 5 bases and J by 2 bases, and 17 bases separated the two germline ends. The CDR3 consists of 16 residues.

The chain employs TRBV2 and TRBJ2-2; D uncertain. CDR3 size: 14 residues. Trimming removed 3 bases from V and 5 bases from J, with 10 bases in between. CDR1 SNHLY and CDR2 FYNNEI come from the germline V gene. CDR3: CASSDGRTTGELFF. CDR3 nucleotides: TGTGCCAGCAGTGACGGACGAACGACCGGGGAGCTGTTTTTT.

The genes are TRBV9 and TRBJ2-3; D assignment may be TRBD1 or TRBD2 (6 bases each). Germline V lookup: CDR1 SGDLS, CDR2 YYNGEE. Trimming removed 0 bases from V and 7 bases from J, with 9 bases in between. The CDR3 consists of 13 residues. In DNA, the CDR3 is TGTGCCAGCAGCGTAGGGGGGGCCTATACGCAGTATTTT. It translates to CASSVGGAYTQYF. Variable domain in full (rest from reference TRBV9 and TRBJ2-3): DSGVTQTPKHLITATGQRVTLRCSPRSGDLSVYWYQQSLDQGLQFLIQYYNGEERAKGNILERFSAQQFPDLHSELNLSSLELGDSALYFCASSVGGAYTQYFGPGTRLTVL.

The chain recombines TRBV5-1 with TRBJ1-1, with a tentative D call TRBD1 (5 bases). V was clipped by 3 bases and J by 2 bases, with 8 bases between them. This CDR3 is 13 amino acids long. From germline, CDR1 is SGHRS and CDR2 YFSETQ. In nucleotides, the CDR3 is TGCGCCAGCAGCTCCGGACACAACACTGAAGCTTTCTTT. It is translated as CASSSGHNTEAFF. Drawing the rest from reference TRBV5-1 and TRBJ1-1, the complete variable domain is KAGVTQTPRYLIKTRGQQVTLSCSPISGHRSVSWYQQTPGQGLQFLFEYFSETQRNKGNFPGRFSGRQFSNSRSEMNVSTLELGDSALYLCASSSGHNTEAFFGQGTRLTVV.

This chain joins TRBV29-1 and TRBJ2-2; the match to TRBD2 covers 11 bases. Germline lookup yields CDR1 SQVTM and CDR2 ANQGSEA. This CDR3 contains 16 residues. The J segment lost 1 base and the V segment lost 7 bases, leaving 8 bases of the junction unmatched. The CDR3 DNA reads TGCAGCGCCGGCCCCGGACTAGCGGGGAACACCGGGGAGCTGTTTTTT. Encoded protein: CSAGPGLAGNTGELFF.

The V gene is TRBV28, the J gene TRBJ2-2, with TRBD2 matching 8 bases. The CDR3 has 14 residues. Trimming removed 4 bases from V and 5 bases from J; junction bases left unmatched: 3. Germline loops: CDR1 MDHEN, CDR2 SYDVKM. The CDR3 spells CASSSGGATGELFF. The CDR3 DNA reads as TGTGCCAGCAGTTCCGGGGGGGCTACCGGGGAGCTGTTTTTT.